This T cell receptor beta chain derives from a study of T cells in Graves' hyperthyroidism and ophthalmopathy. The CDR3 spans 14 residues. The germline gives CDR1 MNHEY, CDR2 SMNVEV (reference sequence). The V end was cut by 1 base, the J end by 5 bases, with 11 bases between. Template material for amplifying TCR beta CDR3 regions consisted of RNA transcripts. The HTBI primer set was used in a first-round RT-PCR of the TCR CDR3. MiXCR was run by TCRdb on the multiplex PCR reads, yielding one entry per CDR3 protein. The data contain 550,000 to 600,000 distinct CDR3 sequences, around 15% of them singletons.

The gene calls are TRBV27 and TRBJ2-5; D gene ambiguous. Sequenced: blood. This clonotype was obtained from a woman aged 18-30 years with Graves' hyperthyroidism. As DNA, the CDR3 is TGTGCCAGCAGTTTATTCAGCCAGAGCGAGACCCAGTACTTC. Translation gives CASSLFSQSETQYF.